These T cell receptor beta chains were read from a single sample in a study of tumor-infiltrating lymphocytes in primary liver carcinoma. In TCRdb, the multiplex PCR reads were re-called with MiXCR into one record per CDR3 protein. The sample contains about 320,000 distinct CDR3 sequences, about 62% of which appear only once. Input material: peripheral blood. The receptor source for this set is a middle-aged man with primary liver carcinoma and hepatitis B virus infection. Both conserved end residues are part of each CDR3. D genes are given only for firm matches. Size tells how often a clone was seen (once, few, many) or the class of an expanded clone, and some rows leave it out.

CDR3 protein: CASSLVGTSAYEQYF; CDR3 DNA: TGTGCCAGCAGCCTAGTCGGGACTAGTGCCTACGAGCAGTACTTC; clone size: -; V gene: TRBV11-1; J gene: TRBJ2-7; D gene: TRBD2
CDR3 protein: CATRIVLGEQFF; CDR3 DNA: TGTGCCACCAGGATTGTTCTCGGTGAGCAGTTCTTC; clone size: -; V gene: TRBV10-3; J gene: TRBJ2-1; D gene: -
CDR3 protein: CASSPDQLATGELFF; CDR3 DNA: TGTGCCAGCAGCCCGGATCAGTTGGCCACCGGGGAGCTGTTTTTT; clone size: once; V gene: TRBV5-4; J gene: TRBJ2-2; D gene: -
CDR3 protein: CASSQEGGPRVPYNEQFF; CDR3 DNA: TGTGCCAGCAGCCAAGAAGGGGGGCCGCGGGTCCCCTACAATGAGCAGTTCTTC; clone size: once; V gene: TRBV4-2; J gene: TRBJ2-1; D gene: -
CDR3 protein: CASSERQDNTGKLFF; CDR3 DNA: TGTGCCAGCAGTGAGCGACAGGATAACACCGGGAAGCTGTTTTTT; clone size: -; V gene: TRBV6-1; J gene: TRBJ2-2; D gene: -
CDR3 protein: CASSSRDNSLNTGELFF; CDR3 DNA: TGTGCCAGCAGCAGCCGGGACAACTCCCTAAACACCGGGGAGCTGTTTTTT; clone size: once; V gene: TRBV9; J gene: TRBJ2-2; D gene: -
CDR3 protein: CASGDRFGANVLTF; CDR3 DNA: TGCGCCAGCGGGGACAGATTTGGGGCCAACGTCCTGACTTTC; clone size: -; V gene: TRBV5-1; J gene: TRBJ2-6; D gene: TRBD1
CDR3 protein: CAISGGGRFRDEQYF; CDR3 DNA: TGTGCCATCAGTGGAGGGGGCAGGTTTCGGGACGAGCAGTACTTC; clone size: many; V gene: TRBV10-3; J gene: TRBJ2-7; D gene: TRBD1
CDR3 protein: CASSGQNTGELFF; CDR3 DNA: TGTGCCAGCAGTGGACAGAACACCGGGGAGCTGTTTTTT; clone size: many; V gene: TRBV28; J gene: TRBJ2-2; D gene: -
CDR3 protein: CASTRLLAESYSEQFF; CDR3 DNA: TGTGCCAGCACCCGACTACTGGCAGAGTCCTACAGTGAGCAGTTCTTC; clone size: few; V gene: TRBV12-3/TRBV12-4; J gene: TRBJ2-1; D gene: -
CDR3 protein: CASSRDRDPNMGSYNEQFF; CDR3 DNA: TGTGCCAGCAGCCGAGATCGGGACCCTAATATGGGCTCCTACAATGAGCAGTTCTTC; clone size: many; V gene: TRBV11-2; J gene: TRBJ2-1; D gene: -
CDR3 protein: CSAEYSGSYNEQFF; CDR3 DNA: TGTAGCGCTGAATATAGCGGGAGCTACAATGAGCAGTTCTTC; clone size: -; V gene: TRBV29-1; J gene: TRBJ2-1; D gene: TRBD2
CDR3 protein: CASSFIVDTGELFF; CDR3 DNA: TGTGCCAGCAGTTTTATAGTCGACACCGGGGAGCTGTTTTTT; clone size: many; V gene: TRBV28; J gene: TRBJ2-2; D gene: -
CDR3 protein: CASSPGLGNIIYF; CDR3 DNA: TGTGCCAGCAGTCCAGGGCTTGGAAACATCATATATTTT; clone size: -; V gene: TRBV12-3/TRBV12-4; J gene: TRBJ1-3; D gene: -
CDR3 protein: CASRLNYEQYF; CDR3 DNA: TGTGCCAGCAGGCTTAACTACGAGCAGTACTTC; clone size: -; V gene: TRBV28; J gene: TRBJ2-7; D gene: -
CDR3 protein: CASSLQGSKQPQHF; CDR3 DNA: TGTGCCAGCAGCCTTCAGGGTAGCAAACAGCCCCAGCATTTT; clone size: -; V gene: TRBV5-4; J gene: TRBJ1-5; D gene: -
CDR3 protein: CASSYRQGMNTEAFF; CDR3 DNA: TGTGCCAGCAGTTACAGGCAGGGAATGAACACTGAAGCTTTCTTT; clone size: once; V gene: TRBV6-2/TRBV6-3; J gene: TRBJ1-1; D gene: -
CDR3 protein: CASRGQGGAKNIQYF; CDR3 DNA: TGTGCCAGCAGGGGACAGGGTGGGGCCAAAAACATTCAGTACTTC; clone size: -; V gene: TRBV21-1; J gene: TRBJ2-4; D gene: -
CDR3 protein: CAGSLSVVDTQYF; CDR3 DNA: TGTGCCGGCAGTTTATCAGTGGTCGATACGCAGTATTTT; clone size: -; V gene: TRBV12-3/TRBV12-4; J gene: TRBJ2-3; D gene: -
CDR3 protein: CASGPTSAQETQYF; CDR3 DNA: TGTGCCAGCGGACCGACTAGCGCTCAAGAGACCCAGTACTTC; clone size: many; V gene: TRBV6-5; J gene: TRBJ2-5; D gene: TRBD2
CDR3 protein: CATTKTSGAQETQYF; CDR3 DNA: TGTGCCACTACCAAGACTAGCGGAGCTCAAGAGACCCAGTACTTC; clone size: -; V gene: TRBV7-9; J gene: TRBJ2-5; D gene: TRBD2
CDR3 protein: CASSQDDPTGVTDTQYF; CDR3 DNA: TGTGCCAGCAGCCAAGATGACCCGACAGGGGTCACAGATACGCAGTATTTT; clone size: -; V gene: TRBV4-2; J gene: TRBJ2-3; D gene: TRBD1
CDR3 protein: CATSELGLAGSLGTGELFF; CDR3 DNA: TGTGCCACCAGTGAGCTGGGACTAGCGGGATCCCTCGGGACCGGGGAGCTGTTTTTT; clone size: -; V gene: TRBV24-1; J gene: TRBJ2-2; D gene: TRBD2
CDR3 protein: CASSVQGPQETQYF; CDR3 DNA: TGCGCCAGCAGTGTTCAGGGACCCCAAGAGACCCAGTACTTC; clone size: -; V gene: TRBV5-1; J gene: TRBJ2-5; D gene: -
CDR3 protein: CASSPGLEVLSYGQYF; CDR3 DNA: TGTGCCAGCAGCCCAGGATTAGAAGTCCTGTCCTACGGGCAGTACTTC; clone size: -; V gene: TRBV11-1; J gene: TRBJ2-7; D gene: -